This T cell receptor beta chain comes out of a study of identical twins. TCRdb fed the 5' RACE reads into MiXCR, producing one record per CDR3 protein. The sample includes approximately 600,000 distinct CDR3 sequences, just over 7% of them seen just once. Study observations and caveats: There were fewer insertions in abundant cord blood beta clonotypes, but memory repertoires showed no such pattern.

This clonotype was seen repeatedly, ten times or more. Its specificity is unknown. V lost 9 bases and J 7 bases, leaving 19 bases between the germline ends. The CDR3 is made up of 14 amino acids. This same sample was also part of a study on yellow fever vaccine responses in identical twins.

V gene TRBV12-3 or TRBV12-4 combines with J gene TRBJ1-5; no definite D call. The specimen was PBMCs. This TCR was recovered from a woman younger than 30 in good health. This chain's CDR3 is CASSRNLVGQPQHF. The DNA for the CDR3 is TGTGCCAGTTCTCGAAACCTAGTGGGCCAGCCCCAGCATTTT.